These T cell receptor beta chains were read from a single sample in a study of identical twins. Via MiXCR, TCRdb re-called the 5' RACE reads, giving one row per CDR3 protein. The sample lists 200,000 to 250,000 distinct CDR3 sequences, over 12% occurring once. Input material: memory (CD45RO+) T cells sorted from blood. The receptors derive from a woman between 18 and 29 years old in good health. The CDR3 runs from the conserved cysteine through the conserved F or W. The D gene is left open where the match is weak. Some rows have no size entry. The others give once, few or many, or a class for an expanded clone.

v_call: TRBV7-6
j_call: TRBJ2-1
d_call: TRBD2
clone_size: -
cdr3_aa: CASSTLAGGDNEQFF
cdr3_nt: TGTGCCAGCAGCACCTTAGCGGGAGGTGACAATGAGCAGTTCTTC

v_call: TRBV5-1
j_call: TRBJ2-7
d_call: TRBD2
clone_size: -
cdr3_aa: CASSLSGTSVSYEQYF
cdr3_nt: TGCGCCAGCAGCCTGTCCGGGACTAGCGTCTCCTACGAGCAGTACTTC

v_call: TRBV13
j_call: TRBJ1-4
d_call: TRBD1
clone_size: -
cdr3_aa: CASSRQGPGEKLFF
cdr3_nt: TGTGCCAGCAGCAGACAGGGGCCTGGAGAAAAACTGTTTTTT

v_call: TRBV7-2
j_call: TRBJ1-5
d_call: -
clone_size: -
cdr3_aa: CASSAEESQPQHF
cdr3_nt: TGTGCCAGCAGCGCTGAGGAGAGTCAGCCCCAGCATTTT

v_call: TRBV30
j_call: TRBJ2-7
d_call: TRBD2
clone_size: few
cdr3_aa: CAWSKIAGLYEQYF
cdr3_nt: TGTGCCTGGAGTAAAATAGCGGGACTCTACGAGCAGTACTTC

v_call: TRBV6-1
j_call: TRBJ2-1
d_call: TRBD2
clone_size: -
cdr3_aa: CASSGNLGAGERNEQFF
cdr3_nt: TGTGCCAGCAGTGGAAACCTCGGGGCGGGAGAACGCAATGAGCAGTTCTTC

v_call: TRBV7-8
j_call: TRBJ2-3
d_call: -
clone_size: many
cdr3_aa: CASSLGPGTQYF
cdr3_nt: TGTGCCAGCAGCTTAGGCCCCGGTACGCAGTATTTT

v_call: TRBV29-1
j_call: TRBJ1-1
d_call: TRBD1
clone_size: many
cdr3_aa: CSVTPTGTGKDAEAFF
cdr3_nt: TGCAGCGTGACTCCTACCGGGACAGGGAAGGACGCTGAAGCTTTCTTT

v_call: TRBV3-1
j_call: TRBJ1-1
d_call: TRBD1
clone_size: -
cdr3_aa: CASSSGTGRTEAFF
cdr3_nt: TGTGCCAGCAGCTCAGGGACAGGGAGAACTGAAGCTTTCTTT

v_call: TRBV2
j_call: TRBJ2-5
d_call: TRBD1
clone_size: few
cdr3_aa: CASSDGTDVETQYF
cdr3_nt: TGTGCCAGCAGCGATGGGACAGACGTGGAGACCCAGTACTTC

v_call: TRBV6-5
j_call: TRBJ2-1
d_call: -
clone_size: -
cdr3_aa: CASASTYNEQFF
cdr3_nt: TGTGCCAGCGCAAGCACCTACAATGAGCAGTTCTTC

v_call: TRBV12-3/TRBV12-4
j_call: TRBJ1-1
d_call: -
clone_size: many
cdr3_aa: CASSFTGRDTEAFF
cdr3_nt: TGTGCCAGCAGTTTCACAGGGCGGGACACTGAAGCTTTCTTT

v_call: TRBV20-1
j_call: TRBJ2-3
d_call: -
clone_size: few
cdr3_aa: CSGIRDLTSTDTQYF
cdr3_nt: TGCAGTGGTATCCGGGACCTAACTAGCACAGATACGCAGTATTTT

v_call: TRBV7-8
j_call: TRBJ2-7
d_call: -
clone_size: few
cdr3_aa: CASSPYPGGSFGEQYF
cdr3_nt: TGTGCCAGCAGCCCCTACCCAGGGGGGAGCTTTGGGGAGCAGTACTTC

v_call: TRBV7-2
j_call: TRBJ2-1
d_call: TRBD2
clone_size: -
cdr3_aa: CASSSSGAKGEQFF
cdr3_nt: TGTGCCAGCAGCTCTAGCGGGGCGAAAGGGGAGCAGTTCTTC

v_call: TRBV7-9
j_call: TRBJ1-5
d_call: -
clone_size: many
cdr3_aa: CASSLGGTPNQPQHF
cdr3_nt: TGTGCCAGCAGCTTAGGAGGGACCCCCAATCAGCCCCAGCATTTT

v_call: TRBV6-2/TRBV6-3
j_call: TRBJ2-3
d_call: TRBD2
clone_size: -
cdr3_aa: CASSSTLAGYTDTQYF
cdr3_nt: TGTGCCAGCAGTTCCACACTAGCGGGGTACACAGATACGCAGTATTTT

v_call: TRBV7-8
j_call: TRBJ2-1
d_call: TRBD2
clone_size: few
cdr3_aa: CASSFAGGYRSYNEQFF
cdr3_nt: TGTGCCAGCAGCTTCGCGGGAGGGTATCGTTCCTACAATGAGCAGTTCTTC